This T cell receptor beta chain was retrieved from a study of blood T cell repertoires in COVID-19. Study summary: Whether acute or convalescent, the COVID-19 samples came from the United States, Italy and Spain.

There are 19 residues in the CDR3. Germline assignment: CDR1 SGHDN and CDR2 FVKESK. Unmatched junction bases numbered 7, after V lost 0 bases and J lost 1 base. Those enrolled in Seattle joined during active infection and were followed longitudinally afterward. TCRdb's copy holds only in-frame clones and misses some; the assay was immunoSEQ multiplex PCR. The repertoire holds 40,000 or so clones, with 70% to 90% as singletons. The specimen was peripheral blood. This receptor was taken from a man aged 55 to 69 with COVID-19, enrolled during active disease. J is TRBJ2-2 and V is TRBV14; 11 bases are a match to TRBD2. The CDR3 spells CASSQDQLAGVGNTGELFF. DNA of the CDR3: TGTGCCAGCAGCCAAGATCAACTAGCGGGAGTTGGGAACACCGGGGAGCTGTTTTTT.